These 10 T cell receptor beta chains share one sample of origin, sequenced in a study of response to subunit inactivated influenza vaccine. TCRdb used MiXCR to reprocess the RT-PCR reads, holding one entry per CDR3 protein. The sample lists about 700,000 distinct CDR3 sequences; around 14% were seen once. The source material was PBMCs from blood, sampled roughly 2 weeks before vaccination. The receptors derive from a man in his fifties who received an inactivated influenza vaccine.

This clonotype was observed many times. The chain carries TRBV29-1 and TRBJ2-5; 7 positions agree with TRBD1. The CDR3 covers 11 residues. V was pared by 4 bases and J by 4 bases, with 0 bases of the junction left unmatched. CDR1 and CDR2 from the germline V gene are SQVTM and ANQGSEA. The CDR3 region has the DNA TGCAGCGTTGCAGGGGGAGAGACCCAGTACTTC. It translates to CSVAGGETQYF.

This clonotype was found many times. V gene TRBV28 combines with J gene TRBJ1-1; TRBD1 might be the D (5 bases). Germline CDR1 MDHEN, CDR2 SYDVKM. The CDR3 length is 12 residues. V was pared by 5 bases and J by 5 bases, with 9 bases between. For the CDR3, the DNA is TGTGCCAGCAGTGGGGGGAGGACTGAAGCTTTCTTT. Residues: CASSGGRTEAFF.

The chain recombines TRBV20-1 with TRBJ2-3; 7 bases are shared with TRBD2. Germline CDR1 DFQATT, CDR2 SNEGSKA (reference sequence). The CDR3 is 13 amino acids. V lost 2 bases, J lost 5 bases, and 4 bases stayed unmatched. DNA for the CDR3: TGCAGTGCTAGATTTCTAGCGGAAGATACGCAGTATTTT. This gives the protein CSARFLAEDTQYF.

This clonotype was recorded a few times. The rearrangement uses TRBV7-2 and TRBJ2-1; the match to TRBD2 covers 12 bases. Germline V gene sequence: CDR1 SGHTA, CDR2 FQGNSA. This CDR3 spans 15 amino acids. After removal of 4 bases from V and 6 bases from J, the junction contained 4 bases not matched to a gene. The CDR3 DNA follows: TGTGCCAGCAGCTCTGGACTAGCGGGGACCAATGAGCAGTTCTTC. Translated, it gives CASSSGLAGTNEQFF.

This sequence joins TRBV6-2 or TRBV6-3 and TRBJ1-4; D is unresolved. Per germline, CDR1 MNHEY and CDR2 SVGEGT. The V gene lost 6 bases and the J gene lost 0 bases, with 11 bases spanning the gap. This CDR3 spans 15 amino acids. CDR3 region: CASRPRVATNEKLFF. The CDR3 DNA follows: TGTGCCAGCAGACCTCGAGTTGCAACTAATGAAAAACTGTTTTTT.

This clonotype was found a few times. The V gene is TRBV11-3, the J gene TRBJ2-4; 11 bases are a match to TRBD1. Germline CDR1 and CDR2: SGHNT and YENEEA. The junction had 8 bases not matched to a gene; V was cut back by 5 bases and J by 8 bases. This CDR3 has 15 residues. CDR3 coding DNA: TGTGCCAGCAGCCCTGGACAGGGGGCTGGAGACATTCAGTACTTC. This encodes CASSPGQGAGDIQYF.

The chain links TRBV5-1 to TRBJ1-2; 9 positions agree with TRBD1. Germline-derived CDR1 and CDR2 are SGHRS and YFSETQ. J gave up 8 bases and V 3 bases, and 11 bases lay outside the gene matches. The length of the CDR3 is 15 residues. The CDR3 is CASSSEAGTGRGYTF. CDR3 DNA sequence: TGCGCCAGCAGCTCGGAGGCCGGGACAGGGCGAGGCTACACCTTC.

This clonotype was observed a few times. V gene TRBV25-1 combines with J gene TRBJ2-5; no firm D call. Germline loops: CDR1 MGHDK, CDR2 SYGVNS. The CDR3 extends over 14 amino acids. The germline V and J ends were trimmed by 3 bases and 1 base, with 9 bases remaining between them. CDR3 DNA sequence: TGTGCCAGCAGTGAGTCAGCAGCCCAAGAGACCCAGTACTTC. Protein product: CASSESAAQETQYF.

The V gene is TRBV4-2, the J gene TRBJ2-3; 11 bases are shared with TRBD2. This CDR3 region has 18 residues. Germline CDR1 and CDR2: LGHNA and YNFKEQ. Trimming cost V 2 bases and J 0 bases; bases outside gene matches: 7. The CDR3 here is CASSQTSGGPTSTDTQYF. As DNA, the CDR3 is TGTGCCAGCAGCCAAACTAGCGGGGGTCCAACTAGCACAGATACGCAGTATTTT.

V and J are TRBV4-1 and TRBJ2-3; D possibly corresponds to TRBD2 (6 bases). V lost 0 bases to trimming and J lost 3 bases, with 22 bases between them. The CDR3 is 19 amino acids. Germline lookup yields CDR1 MGHRA and CDR2 YSYEKL. The CDR3 coding sequence is TGCGCCAGCAGCCAAGAAAAGGGAAAAGGGACCCGGGGGACAGATACGCAGTATTTT. Translation: CASSQEKGKGTRGTDTQYF.